This T cell receptor (beta chain) emerged from a study of blood T cell repertoires in COVID-19. Germline CDR1 reads SNHLY; CDR2 reads FYNNEI. This CDR3 spans 13 amino acids. Trimming removed 4 bases from V and 7 bases from J, with 13 bases in between. Libraries were prepared by immunoSEQ multiplex PCR; TCRdb keeps only in-frame clonotypes and omits some of them. Among 300,000 to 400,000 clones listed, 70% to 90% were seen once. The sample consisted of peripheral blood. The chain combines TRBV2 with TRBJ2-5; perhaps TRBD2 as D (6 bases). This receptor was taken from a woman aged 25 to 39 with COVID-19, enrolled during active disease. This CDR3 is CASSGDGGGTQYF. Here the CDR3 DNA reads TGTGCCAGCAGTGGAGACGGGGGTGGGACCCAGTACTTC. The entire variable domain, with the rest obtained from reference TRBV2 and TRBJ2-5, is as follows: EPEVTQTPSHQVTQMGQEVILRCVPISNHLYFYWYRQILGQKVEFLVSFYNNEISEKSEIFDDQFSVERPDGSNFTLKIRSTKLEDSAMYFCASSGDGGGTQYFGPGTRLLVL.